What follows are 23 T cell receptor beta chains derived from one specimen sequenced in a study of PD-1 blockade in classical Hodgkin lymphoma. The repertoire was sequenced with immunoSEQ multiplex PCR; TCRdb's copy has only in-frame clones and lacks some. The table lists approximately 51,000 clones, around 73% of them singletons. Relapse was seen in all patients after autologous stem cell transplantation, and brentuximab vedotin exposure was variable. The specimen comprised peripheral blood mononuclear cells (PBMCs), sampled before the second cycle of nivolumab. These receptors all stem from a human donor with classical Hodgkin lymphoma.

The table lists this clone with a count of one. The J gene is TRBJ1-5, the V gene TRBV7-2; D might be TRBD1 (6 bases). CDR1 and CDR2 from the germline V gene are SGHTA and FQGNSA. V was cut by 5 bases and J by 7 bases, with 15 bases left in between. The CDR3 is 14 residues long. For the CDR3, the DNA is TGTGCCAGCAGCACAAAGGGGGGGGTGCAGCCCCAGCATTTT. Translated: CASSTKGGVQPQHF.

This clone occurred many times. This sequence joins TRBV6-1 and TRBJ2-7; D is perhaps TRBD1 or TRBD2 (5 bases each). V was shortened by 4 bases and J by 2 bases, with 21 bases between the two germline ends. The CDR3 consists of 17 residues. Germline loops: CDR1 MNHNS, CDR2 SASEGT. The CDR3 reads CASSVLVMGTGPYEQYF. CDR3 bases: TGTGCCAGCAGTGTCCTCGTTATGGGGACCGGGCCCTACGAGCAGTACTTC.

The genes are TRBV5-6 and TRBJ1-2; D remains unclear. V lost 6 bases to trimming and J lost 3 bases, with 9 bases between them. Germline values: CDR1 SGHDT, CDR2 YYEEEE. This CDR3 has 12 residues. CDR3: CASNPTDYGYTF. As DNA, the CDR3 is TGTGCCAGCAACCCGACGGACTATGGCTACACCTTC.

This rearrangement joins TRBV7-9 to TRBJ2-7; 8 bases fit TRBD1. This CDR3 comprises 15 residues. With 1 base clipped from V and 10 bases from J, the junction kept 12 bases outside the gene matches. CDR1 is SEHNR and CDR2 is FQNEAQ in the germline V gene (reference sequence). The DNA of the CDR3 is TGTGCCAGCAGCTTAGGTTCCGGACAGGGCCCGCCTCAGTACTTC. As protein: CASSLGSGQGPPQYF.

J is TRBJ2-2 and V is TRBV7-8; TRBD2 agrees at 7 bases. The CDR3 spans 16 residues. The germline V gene encodes CDR1 SGHVS and CDR2 FQNEAQ. V lost 2 bases and J lost 6; bases outside the gene matches: 9. The CDR3 DNA reads as TGTGCCAGCAGCTTACCCTCGGGAGGTTGGGCCGGGGAGCTGTTTTTT. Protein sequence: CASSLPSGGWAGELFF.

CDR3 amino acids: CASSIGTMNTEAFF. CDR3 bases: TGTGCCAGTAGTATAGGCACTATGAACACTGAAGCTTTCTTT. The chain links TRBV19 to TRBJ1-1; no clear D. The CDR3 sequence is 14 residues long. Trimming cost V 1 base and J 0 bases, with 6 bases left between them. CDR1 is LNHDA, CDR2 SQIVND, per germline (reference sequence).

This clone was recorded once. The rearrangement links TRBV7-2 to TRBJ2-7, with TRBD1 matching 8 bases. CDR1 and CDR2 from the germline V gene are SGHTA and FQGNSA. Trimming removed 4 bases from V and 2 bases from J; junction bases left unmatched: 4. This CDR3 has 14 residues. The CDR3 DNA reads as TGTGCCAGCAGCTCCCAGACAGGGGCCTACGAGCAGTACTTC. Its protein is CASSSQTGAYEQYF.

The gene calls are TRBV19 and TRBJ2-1; 7 bases line up with TRBD2. V lost 10 bases and J lost 10; bases outside the gene matches: 19. In germline, CDR1 is LNHDA, CDR2 SQIVND (reference sequence). This CDR3 contains 15 residues. The CDR3 spells CATARGLFPRGEQFF. CDR3 bases: TGTGCCACCGCACGGGGACTATTCCCACGGGGGGAGCAGTTCTTC. The complete variable domain, with remaining parts taken from reference TRBV19 and TRBJ2-1, reads DGGITQSPKYLFRKEGQNVTLSCEQNLNHDAMYWYRQDPGQGLRLIYYSQIVNDFQKGDIAEGYSVSREKKESFPLTVTSAQKNPTAFYLCATARGLFPRGEQFFGPGTRLTVL.

V gene TRBV5-6 combines with J gene TRBJ2-2; D may be TRBD1 or TRBD2 (5 bases each). The CDR3 is made up of 18 amino acids. Germline loops: CDR1 SGHDT, CDR2 YYEEEE. Trimming removed 4 bases from V and 0 bases from J, with 19 bases in between. The CDR3 spells CASSEENRDRTNTGELFF. Here the CDR3 DNA reads TGTGCCAGCAGCGAGGAAAATCGGGACCGAACGAACACCGGGGAGCTGTTTTTT.

This sequence joins TRBV27 and TRBJ2-1; D tentatively fits TRBD1 or TRBD2 (5 bases each). V shed 5 bases and J shed 6 bases, with 17 bases lying between them. The CDR3 has 15 residues. CDR1 is MNHEY, CDR2 SMNVEV, per germline (reference sequence). For the CDR3, the DNA is TGTGCCAGCAGTCCCGGCCTAGGGGAGATCAATGAGCAGTTCTTC. Encoded protein: CASSPGLGEINEQFF.

The chain carries TRBV30 and TRBJ2-7; 8 nucleotides align to TRBD1. Germline V CDR1 and CDR2: GTSNPN, SVGIG (reference sequence). The V segment lost 7 bases and the J segment 3 bases; nucleotides outside the gene matches: 5. The CDR3 is made up of 12 amino acids. The chain's CDR3 is CASQQGGYEQYF. In DNA, the CDR3 is TGTGCCTCCCAACAGGGGGGCTACGAGCAGTACTTC. Together with reference TRBV30 and TRBJ2-7, the CDR3 gives the full variable domain: SQTIHQWPATLVQPVGSPLSLECTVEGTSNPNLYWYRQAAGRGLQLLFYSVGIGQISSEVPQNLSASRPQDRQFILSSKKLLLSDSGFYLCASQQGGYEQYFGPGTRLTVT.

This chain connects TRBV29-1 to TRBJ1-1, with TRBD1 matching over 7 bases. This CDR3 comprises 16 residues. From germline, CDR1 is SQVTM and CDR2 ANQGSEA. V trimming: 1 base; J trimming: 0 bases; junction bases outside the gene matches: 8. The CDR3: CSVEGPGQRLNTEAFF. The CDR3 nucleotides are TGCAGCGTTGAAGGCCCGGGACAGAGATTGAACACTGAAGCTTTCTTT.

The rearrangement uses TRBV29-1 and TRBJ2-7; D gene uncertain. This CDR3 contains 14 residues. Germline lookup yields CDR1 SQVTM and CDR2 ANQGSEA. The V end was cut by 6 bases, the J end by 1 base, with 16 bases between. The CDR3 reads CSVPKGLGSYEQYF. DNA of the CDR3: TGCAGCGTCCCAAAAGGCCTGGGGTCCTACGAGCAGTACTTC.

The V call is TRBV6-4, the J call TRBJ2-1, with 16 bases lining up with TRBD2. V lost 4 bases and J lost 6; bases outside the gene matches: 6. CDR1 and CDR2 (germline): MRHNA, SNTAGT. The length of the CDR3 is 17 residues. The CDR3 protein is CASSAVGLAGGINEQFF. CDR3 nucleotides: TGTGCCAGCAGTGCCGTGGGACTAGCGGGAGGGATCAATGAGCAGTTCTTC.

The rearrangement links TRBV10-1 to TRBJ1-5; D remains unclear. The CDR3 totals 14 residues. Germline CDR1 reads WNHNN; CDR2 reads SYGVQD (reference sequence). V was clipped by 2 bases and J by 4 bases, with 9 bases between them. The DNA of the CDR3 is TGCGCCAGCAGTGAGGGGGTAGGTAATCAGCCCCAGCATTTT. Encoded protein: CASSEGVGNQPQHF.

The chain links TRBV12-5 to TRBJ2-7; the D gene is possibly TRBD2 (5 bases). CDR1 and CDR2 from the germline V gene are LGHNT and FRNRAP. Trimming stripped 7 bases from V and 1 base from J, with 11 bases between. This CDR3 has 13 residues. The chain's CDR3 is CASAQSGSYEQYF. CDR3 in DNA: TGTGCTAGTGCCCAAAGCGGTTCCTACGAGCAGTACTTC.

This clone was picked up one time. This sequence joins TRBV19 and TRBJ2-3; a possible D gene is TRBD2 (6 bases). The V end lost 3 bases, the J end lost 4 bases, and 8 bases lay between the germline ends. The CDR3 sequence is 13 residues long. In germline, CDR1 is LNHDA, CDR2 SQIVND (reference sequence). CDR3 sequence reads: CASSIRLADTQYF. The CDR3 DNA reads as TGTGCCAGTAGTATCAGACTAGCAGATACGCAGTATTTT.

The chain has TRBV19 and TRBJ1-2; no firm D call. V was pared by 3 bases and J by 4 bases, with 9 bases between. There are 13 residues in the CDR3. Germline loops: CDR1 LNHDA, CDR2 SQIVND (reference sequence). CDR3 in amino acids: CASSISTVYGYTF. In nucleotides, the CDR3 is TGTGCCAGTAGTATCTCCACAGTCTATGGCTACACCTTC.

The CDR3 loop is CASSPLAGDGEAFF. CDR3 DNA sequence: TGTGCCAGCTCACCTCTGGCGGGAGATGGTGAAGCTTTCTTT. The chain links TRBV18 to TRBJ1-1; D gene ambiguous. The germline V and J ends were trimmed by 3 bases and 7 bases, with 15 bases remaining between them. This CDR3 comprises 14 residues. Looked up from germline, CDR1 is KGHSH and CDR2 is LQKENI.

This clone was detected a few times. V gene TRBV28 combines with J gene TRBJ1-2, with D tentatively TRBD1 (6 bases). The germline CDR1 and CDR2 sequences are MDHEN and SYDVKM. This CDR3 has 17 amino acids. V was clipped by 3 bases and J by 0 bases, with 17 bases between them. CDR3 in DNA: TGTGCCAGCAGTTTGTGGGGGGGCGCTTTCTCTAACTATGGCTACACCTTC. Its translation: CASSLWGGAFSNYGYTF.

Here the CDR3 reads CASSSSGTGFEQYF. CDR3 sequence (DNA): TGTGCCAGTAGTTCCTCCGGGACAGGTTTTGAGCAGTACTTC. This rearrangement joins TRBV19 to TRBJ2-7; 8 bases agree with TRBD1. The germline V gene encodes CDR1 LNHDA and CDR2 SQIVND (reference sequence). The J segment lost 7 bases and the V segment lost 5 bases, leaving 10 bases of the junction unmatched. There are 14 residues in the CDR3. The full variable domain, in which reference TRBV19 and TRBJ2-7 provide the parts outside the CDR3, is DGGITQSPKYLFRKEGQNVTLSCEQNLNHDAMYWYRQDPGQGLRLIYYSQIVNDFQKGDIAEGYSVSREKKESFPLTVTSAQKNPTAFYLCASSSSGTGFEQYFGPGTRLTVT.

The J gene is TRBJ1-3, the V gene TRBV2; D not certain. The length of the CDR3 is 14 residues. V lost 7 bases and J lost 2, with 12 bases in between. Germline lookup yields CDR1 SNHLY and CDR2 FYNNEI. The CDR3 sequence is CASTRTAPGNTIYF. DNA for the CDR3: TGTGCCAGCACCCGGACGGCCCCTGGAAACACCATATATTTT. Complete variable domain (other parts from reference TRBV2 and TRBJ1-3): EPEVTQTPSHQVTQMGQEVILRCVPISNHLYFYWYRQILGQKVEFLVSFYNNEISEKSEIFDDQFSVERPDGSNFTLKIRSTKLEDSAMYFCASTRTAPGNTIYFGEGSWLTVV.

V and J are TRBV30 and TRBJ1-1, with 9 bases lining up with TRBD1. The CDR3 extends over 16 amino acids. J gave up 6 bases and V 2 bases, and 13 bases lay outside the gene matches. Germline V gives CDR1 GTSNPN, CDR2 SVGIG (reference sequence). CDR3 DNA: TGTGCCTGGAGTAACCTACCGGGACAGGGAACGTCTGAAGCTTTCTTT. The encoded protein is CAWSNLPGQGTSEAFF. Looking up the rest from reference TRBV30 and TRBJ1-1 gives the full variable domain: SQTIHQWPATLVQPVGSPLSLECTVEGTSNPNLYWYRQAAGRGLQLLFYSVGIGQISSEVPQNLSASRPQDRQFILSSKKLLLSDSGFYLCAWSNLPGQGTSEAFFGQGTRLTVV.